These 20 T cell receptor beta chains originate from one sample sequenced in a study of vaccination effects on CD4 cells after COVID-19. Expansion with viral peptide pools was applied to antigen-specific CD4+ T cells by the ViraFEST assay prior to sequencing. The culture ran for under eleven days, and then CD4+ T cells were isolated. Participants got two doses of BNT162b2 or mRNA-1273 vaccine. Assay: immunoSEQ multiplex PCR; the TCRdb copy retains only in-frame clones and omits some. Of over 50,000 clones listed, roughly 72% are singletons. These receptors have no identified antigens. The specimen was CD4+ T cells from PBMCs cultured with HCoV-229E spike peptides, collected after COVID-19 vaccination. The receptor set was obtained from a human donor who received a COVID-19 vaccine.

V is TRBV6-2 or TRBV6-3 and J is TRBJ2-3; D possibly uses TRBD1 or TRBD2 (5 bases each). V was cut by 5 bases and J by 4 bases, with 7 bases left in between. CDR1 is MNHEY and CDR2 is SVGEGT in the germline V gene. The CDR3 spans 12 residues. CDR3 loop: CASSPGPDTQYF. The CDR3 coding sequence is TGTGCCAGCAGTCCGGGGCCAGATACGCAGTATTTT.

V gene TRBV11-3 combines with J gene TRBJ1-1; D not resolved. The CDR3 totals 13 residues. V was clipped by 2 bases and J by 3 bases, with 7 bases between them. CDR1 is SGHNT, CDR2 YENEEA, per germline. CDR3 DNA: TGTGCCAGCAGCTTATTGGCGGACACTGAAGCTTTCTTT. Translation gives CASSLLADTEAFF. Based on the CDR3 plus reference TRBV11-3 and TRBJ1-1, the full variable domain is EAGVVQSPRYKIIEKKQPVAFWCNPISGHNTLYWYLQNLGQGPELLIRYENEEAVDDSQLPKDRFSAERLKGVDSTLKIQPAELGDSAVYLCASSLLADTEAFFGQGTRLTVV.

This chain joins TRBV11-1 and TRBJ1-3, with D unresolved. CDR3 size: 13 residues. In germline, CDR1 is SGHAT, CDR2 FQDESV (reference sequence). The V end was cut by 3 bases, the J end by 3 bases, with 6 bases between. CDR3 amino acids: CASSFSRGNTIYF. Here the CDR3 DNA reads TGTGCCAGCAGCTTCTCCCGTGGAAACACCATATATTTT.

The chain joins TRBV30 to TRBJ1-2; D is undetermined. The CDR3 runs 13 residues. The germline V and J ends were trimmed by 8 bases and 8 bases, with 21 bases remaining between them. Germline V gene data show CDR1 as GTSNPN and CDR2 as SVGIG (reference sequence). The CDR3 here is CAGRGPTSGGYTF. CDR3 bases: TGTGCCGGCCGTGGCCCTACGAGCGGGGGCTACACCTTC.

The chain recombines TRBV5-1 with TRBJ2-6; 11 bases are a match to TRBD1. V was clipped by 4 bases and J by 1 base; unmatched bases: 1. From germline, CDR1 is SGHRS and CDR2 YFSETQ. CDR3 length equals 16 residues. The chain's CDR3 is CASSRDRGSGANVLTF. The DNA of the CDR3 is TGCGCCAGCAGCAGGGACAGGGGGTCTGGGGCCAACGTCCTGACTTTC.

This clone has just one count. CDR3 region: CASSQEGQGSNQPQHF. The CDR3 bases are TGCGCCAGCAGCCAAGAGGGACAGGGTAGCAATCAGCCCCAGCATTTT. This chain joins TRBV4-1 and TRBJ1-5; 9 positions match TRBD1. Per germline, CDR1 MGHRA and CDR2 YSYEKL. The CDR3 sequence is 16 residues long. Unmatched junction bases numbered 0, after V lost 0 bases and J lost 0 bases.

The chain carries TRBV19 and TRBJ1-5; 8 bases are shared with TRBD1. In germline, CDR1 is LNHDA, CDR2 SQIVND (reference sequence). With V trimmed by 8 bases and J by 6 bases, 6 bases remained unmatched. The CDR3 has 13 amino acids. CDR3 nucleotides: TGTGCCAGTTCCCAGGGGGCAACTCAGCCCCAGCATTTT. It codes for CASSQGATQPQHF.

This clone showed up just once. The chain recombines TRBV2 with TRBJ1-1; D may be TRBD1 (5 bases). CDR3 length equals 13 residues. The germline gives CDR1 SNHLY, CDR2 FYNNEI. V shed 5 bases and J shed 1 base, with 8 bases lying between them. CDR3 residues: CASSIQANTEAFF. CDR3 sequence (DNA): TGTGCCAGCAGTATACAGGCGAACACTGAAGCTTTCTTT.

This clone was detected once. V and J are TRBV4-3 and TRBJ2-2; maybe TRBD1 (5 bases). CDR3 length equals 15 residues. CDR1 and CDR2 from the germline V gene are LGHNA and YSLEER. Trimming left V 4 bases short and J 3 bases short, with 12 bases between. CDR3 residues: CASSPQTEHTGELFF. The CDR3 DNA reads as TGCGCCAGCAGCCCACAGACAGAGCACACCGGGGAGCTGTTTTTT.

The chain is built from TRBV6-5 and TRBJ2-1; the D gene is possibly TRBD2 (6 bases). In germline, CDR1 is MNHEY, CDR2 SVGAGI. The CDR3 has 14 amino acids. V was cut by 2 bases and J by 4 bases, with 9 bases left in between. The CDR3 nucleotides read TGTGCCAGCAGTTACAGGGGAGGTTACAATGAGCAGTTCTTC. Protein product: CASSYRGGYNEQFF.

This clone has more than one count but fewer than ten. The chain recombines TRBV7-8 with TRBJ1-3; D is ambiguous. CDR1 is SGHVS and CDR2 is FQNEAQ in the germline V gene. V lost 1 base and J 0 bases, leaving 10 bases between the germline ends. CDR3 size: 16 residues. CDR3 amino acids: CASSLVGGSSGNTIYF. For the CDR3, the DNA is TGTGCCAGCAGCTTAGTGGGAGGCTCCTCTGGAAACACCATATATTTT.

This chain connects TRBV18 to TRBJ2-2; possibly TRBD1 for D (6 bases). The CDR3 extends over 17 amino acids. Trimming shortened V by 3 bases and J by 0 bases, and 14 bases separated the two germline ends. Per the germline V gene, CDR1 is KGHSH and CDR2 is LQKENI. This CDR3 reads CASSPLGAGSNTGELFF. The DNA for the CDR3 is TGTGCCAGCTCACCTCTGGGGGCTGGGTCGAACACCGGGGAGCTGTTTTTT.

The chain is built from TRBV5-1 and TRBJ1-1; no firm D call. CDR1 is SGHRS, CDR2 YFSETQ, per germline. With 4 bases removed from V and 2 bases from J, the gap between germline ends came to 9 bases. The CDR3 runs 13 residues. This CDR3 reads CASSTRQNTEAFF. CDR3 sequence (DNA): TGCGCCAGCAGCACAAGACAAAACACTGAAGCTTTCTTT. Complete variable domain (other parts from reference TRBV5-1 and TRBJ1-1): KAGVTQTPRYLIKTRGQQVTLSCSPISGHRSVSWYQQTPGQGLQFLFEYFSETQRNKGNFPGRFSGRQFSNSRSEMNVSTLELGDSALYLCASSTRQNTEAFFGQGTRLTVV.

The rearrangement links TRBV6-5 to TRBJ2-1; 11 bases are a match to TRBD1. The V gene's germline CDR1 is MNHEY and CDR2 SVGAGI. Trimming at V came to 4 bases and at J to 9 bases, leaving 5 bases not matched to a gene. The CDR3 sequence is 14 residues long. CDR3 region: CASSFRDRGFEQFF. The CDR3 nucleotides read TGTGCCAGCAGTTTCCGGGACAGGGGGTTTGAGCAGTTCTTC.

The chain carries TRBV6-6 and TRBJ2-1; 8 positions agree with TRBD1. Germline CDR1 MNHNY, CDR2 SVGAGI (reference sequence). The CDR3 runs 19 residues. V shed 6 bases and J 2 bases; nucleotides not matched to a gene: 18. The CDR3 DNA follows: TGTGCCAGCAGCTACACTAGGACACTAACAGGGGGTACCTACAATGAGCAGTTCTTC. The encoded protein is CASSYTRTLTGGTYNEQFF.

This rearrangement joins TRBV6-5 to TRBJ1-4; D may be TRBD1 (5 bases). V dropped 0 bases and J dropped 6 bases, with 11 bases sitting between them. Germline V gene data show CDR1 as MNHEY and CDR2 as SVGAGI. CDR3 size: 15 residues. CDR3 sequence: CASSYSGQTYEKLFF. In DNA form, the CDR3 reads TGTGCCAGCAGTTACTCGGGGCAGACCTATGAAAAACTGTTTTTT.

The chain's CDR3 is CASRMTGDYGYTF. DNA of the CDR3: TGTGCCAGCAGGATGACAGGGGACTATGGCTACACCTTC. The chain has TRBV6-5 and TRBJ1-2; 8 bases match TRBD1. Germline V gene data show CDR1 as MNHEY and CDR2 as SVGAGI. The CDR3 spans 13 residues. V trimming: 6 bases; J trimming: 3 bases; junction bases outside the gene matches: 3.

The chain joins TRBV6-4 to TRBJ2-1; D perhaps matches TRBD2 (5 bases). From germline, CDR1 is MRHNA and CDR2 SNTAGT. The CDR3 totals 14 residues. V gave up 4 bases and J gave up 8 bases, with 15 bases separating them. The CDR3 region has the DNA TGTGCCAGCAGTGTTAGAGCTAGCATGTATGAGCAGTTCTTC. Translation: CASSVRASMYEQFF.

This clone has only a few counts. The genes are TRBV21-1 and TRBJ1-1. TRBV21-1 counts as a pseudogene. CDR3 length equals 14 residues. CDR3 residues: CASSKSAVGTEAFF. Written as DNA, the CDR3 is TGTGCCAGCAGCAAAAGTGCAGTGGGGACTGAAGCTTTCTTT.

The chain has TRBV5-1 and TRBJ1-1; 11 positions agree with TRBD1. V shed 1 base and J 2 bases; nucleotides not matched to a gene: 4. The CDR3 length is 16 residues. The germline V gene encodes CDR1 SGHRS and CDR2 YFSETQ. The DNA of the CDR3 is TGCGCCAGCAGCTTGCAGGACAGGGGGCAAAACACTGAAGCTTTCTTT. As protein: CASSLQDRGQNTEAFF.